A selection of T cell receptor beta chains follows, all from one sample in a study of patients and donors after allogeneic stem cell transplantation. TCRdb reprocessed the RT-PCR reads with MiXCR, giving one entry per CDR3 protein. The sample yields under 95,000 distinct CDR3 sequences, 5% seen once. Sample: blood, either unsorted or a sorted T cell fraction (not recorded which). The origin of the receptors is a human donor who was either an allogeneic HSCT recipient or a stem cell or donor lymphocyte infusion donor (not recorded which). It is not recorded whose cells these are; they may come from a transplant donor. Both conserved end residues are part of each CDR3. The order of the fields is CDR3 length, V gene, D gene, clone size, J gene, CDR3 DNA, CDR3 protein. The D gene is left open where the match is weak. Clone size is shown for a subset of rows, as once, few, many or a class of expanded clone.

CDR3 length: 13; V gene: TRBV2; D gene: NA; clone size: few; J gene: TRBJ1-5; CDR3 DNA: TGTGCCAGCCGAACAGGTGCCGGTCAGCCCCAGCATTTT; CDR3 protein: CASRTGAGQPQHF
CDR3 length: 16; V gene: TRBV7-8; D gene: NA; clone size: many; J gene: TRBJ2-1; CDR3 DNA: TGTGCCAGCAGCCTAGGGAGGCGTTTCGGAATGGGTGAGCAGTTCTTC; CDR3 protein: CASSLGRRFGMGEQFF
CDR3 length: 18; V gene: TRBV13; D gene: TRBD2; clone size: many; J gene: TRBJ2-4; CDR3 DNA: TGTGCCAGCAGCCAAGCCCGGGGACTAGCGGTAGCCAAAAACATTCAGTACTTC; CDR3 protein: CASSQARGLAVAKNIQYF
CDR3 length: 13; V gene: TRBV20-1; D gene: TRBD1; clone size: many; J gene: TRBJ2-7; CDR3 DNA: TGCAGTGCCTGGGACAGTACCACCTACGAGCAGTACTTC; CDR3 protein: CSAWDSTTYEQYF
CDR3 length: 15; V gene: TRBV20-1; D gene: NA; clone size: once; J gene: TRBJ2-6; CDR3 DNA: TGCAGTGCTACCCAGGGCTCCTCTGGGGCCAACGTCCTGACTTTC; CDR3 protein: CSATQGSSGANVLTF
CDR3 length: 17; V gene: TRBV6-2/TRBV6-3; D gene: TRBD1; clone size: few; J gene: TRBJ2-7; CDR3 DNA: TGTGCCAGCAGAAAGATAAGGACAGGGAATTCCTTATACGAGCAGTACTTC; CDR3 protein: CASRKIRTGNSLYEQYF
CDR3 length: 16; V gene: TRBV18; D gene: TRBD2; clone size: NA; J gene: TRBJ2-1; CDR3 DNA: TGTGCCAGCTCACCAACGGCTAGCGGGACCTACAATGAGCAGTTCTTC; CDR3 protein: CASSPTASGTYNEQFF
CDR3 length: 15; V gene: TRBV24-1; D gene: NA; clone size: many; J gene: TRBJ2-3; CDR3 DNA: TGTGCCACCAGTGATTTCGGGCAGGGGACCGATACGCAGTATTTT; CDR3 protein: CATSDFGQGTDTQYF
CDR3 length: 13; V gene: TRBV19; D gene: TRBD1; clone size: NA; J gene: TRBJ2-2; CDR3 DNA: TGTGCCAGTAGGGACAGGGGAGGCGGGGAGCTGTTTTTT; CDR3 protein: CASRDRGGGELFF
CDR3 length: 12; V gene: TRBV19; D gene: NA; clone size: many; J gene: TRBJ1-1; CDR3 DNA: TGTGCCAGTAGAGTGGGGAGCACTGAAGCTTTCTTT; CDR3 protein: CASRVGSTEAFF
CDR3 length: 17; V gene: TRBV9; D gene: TRBD1; clone size: many; J gene: TRBJ1-3; CDR3 DNA: TGTGCCAGCAGCGTAAATGTAGGGGGCTTGTCTGGAAACACCATATATTTT; CDR3 protein: CASSVNVGGLSGNTIYF
CDR3 length: 12; V gene: TRBV29-1; D gene: NA; clone size: many; J gene: TRBJ1-2; CDR3 DNA: TGCAGCCTCCTGACTTCCCCATCGGGCTACACCTTC; CDR3 protein: CSLLTSPSGYTF
CDR3 length: 15; V gene: TRBV27; D gene: NA; clone size: many; J gene: TRBJ2-3; CDR3 DNA: TGTGCCAGCAGAGGACGAAGGCCCGGGGGAGATACGCAGTATTTT; CDR3 protein: CASRGRRPGGDTQYF
CDR3 length: 16; V gene: TRBV15; D gene: NA; clone size: many; J gene: TRBJ2-5; CDR3 DNA: TGTGCCACCAGCAGAGATCGGCTAGGCAGAAAAGAGACCCAGTACTTC; CDR3 protein: CATSRDRLGRKETQYF
CDR3 length: 18; V gene: TRBV11-1; D gene: TRBD2; clone size: few; J gene: TRBJ2-5; CDR3 DNA: TGTGCCAGCAGCTTAGGGCTAGCGGGGGTCGGGCCACAAGAGACCCAGTACTTC; CDR3 protein: CASSLGLAGVGPQETQYF
CDR3 length: 12; V gene: TRBV12-3/TRBV12-4; D gene: NA; clone size: many; J gene: TRBJ1-1; CDR3 DNA: TGTGCCAGCAGCTTTTGGGGCACTGAAGCTTTCTTT; CDR3 protein: CASSFWGTEAFF
CDR3 length: 13; V gene: TRBV5-6; D gene: TRBD1; clone size: many; J gene: TRBJ1-2; CDR3 DNA: TGTGCCAGCAGCCCAGGGACAGCATATGGCTACACCTTC; CDR3 protein: CASSPGTAYGYTF
CDR3 length: 15; V gene: TRBV5-1; D gene: TRBD2; clone size: many; J gene: TRBJ2-1; CDR3 DNA: TGCGCCAGCAGCACCAGGGACTACCCCAACAATGAGCAGTTCTTC; CDR3 protein: CASSTRDYPNNEQFF
CDR3 length: 15; V gene: TRBV7-3; D gene: NA; clone size: many; J gene: TRBJ2-3; CDR3 DNA: TGTGCCAGCAGCTTAAGCCCCAGGGGCGAGGATACGCAGTATTTT; CDR3 protein: CASSLSPRGEDTQYF
CDR3 length: 15; V gene: TRBV6-2/TRBV6-3; D gene: NA; clone size: few; J gene: TRBJ2-7; CDR3 DNA: TGTGCCAGCAGTCCTCCCCCTGAATCGTGGAACGAGCAGTACTTC; CDR3 protein: CASSPPPESWNEQYF
CDR3 length: 15; V gene: TRBV20-1; D gene: TRBD2; clone size: NA; J gene: TRBJ2-1; CDR3 DNA: TGCAGTGCCGACCCCATAGCGGGAGCCTACAATGAGCAGTTCTTC; CDR3 protein: CSADPIAGAYNEQFF
CDR3 length: 15; V gene: TRBV18; D gene: TRBD1; clone size: few; J gene: TRBJ1-1; CDR3 DNA: TGTGCCAGCTCACCAACAGGGGCCGTGAACACTGAAGCTTTCTTT; CDR3 protein: CASSPTGAVNTEAFF
CDR3 length: 12; V gene: TRBV13; D gene: NA; clone size: many; J gene: TRBJ1-2; CDR3 DNA: TGTGCCAGCAGCCCGCAGGGTATTGGCTACACCTTC; CDR3 protein: CASSPQGIGYTF
CDR3 length: 17; V gene: TRBV4-1; D gene: NA; clone size: many; J gene: TRBJ2-7; CDR3 DNA: TGCGCCAGCAGCCAAGTTAATATGGGTTTCTTAACCCCCGAGCAGTACTTC; CDR3 protein: CASSQVNMGFLTPEQYF
CDR3 length: 16; V gene: TRBV18; D gene: TRBD1; clone size: NA; J gene: TRBJ1-3; CDR3 DNA: TGTGCCAGCTCTCTAGCCGGACAGGCCTCTGGAAACACCATATATTTT; CDR3 protein: CASSLAGQASGNTIYF
CDR3 length: 16; V gene: TRBV11-2; D gene: TRBD2; clone size: many; J gene: TRBJ2-7; CDR3 DNA: TGTGCCAGCAGCTTAGGGACGGGAGGGCTTCCCTACGAGCAGTACTTC; CDR3 protein: CASSLGTGGLPYEQYF
CDR3 length: 15; V gene: TRBV4-2; D gene: NA; clone size: NA; J gene: TRBJ1-2; CDR3 DNA: TGTGCCAGCAGCCAAGATCGGCCAGGGAGGGGTGGCTACACCTTC; CDR3 protein: CASSQDRPGRGGYTF
CDR3 length: 14; V gene: TRBV7-9; D gene: NA; clone size: few; J gene: TRBJ2-5; CDR3 DNA: TGTGCCAGCAGCTTAGCCCAATCTGGGGAGACCCAGTACTTC; CDR3 protein: CASSLAQSGETQYF
CDR3 length: 15; V gene: TRBV25-1; D gene: TRBD1; clone size: many; J gene: TRBJ1-1; CDR3 DNA: TGTGCCAGCAGTTTTACAGGGGGTGGTAAGACTGAAGCTTTCTTT; CDR3 protein: CASSFTGGGKTEAFF
CDR3 length: 16; V gene: TRBV6-1; D gene: NA; clone size: many; J gene: TRBJ2-3; CDR3 DNA: TGTGCCAGCAGTGAAGCGCCCGGGACTCACACAGATACGCAGTATTTT; CDR3 protein: CASSEAPGTHTDTQYF
CDR3 length: 16; V gene: TRBV20-1; D gene: NA; clone size: many; J gene: TRBJ1-1; CDR3 DNA: TGCAGTGCTAGAGATGCCCTCACGGGACAGAACACTGAAGCTTTCTTT; CDR3 protein: CSARDALTGQNTEAFF
CDR3 length: 14; V gene: TRBV15; D gene: NA; clone size: few; J gene: TRBJ2-1; CDR3 DNA: TGTGCCACCAGGGTCGGGAAGGGGAACAATGAGCAGTTCTTC; CDR3 protein: CATRVGKGNNEQFF
CDR3 length: 12; V gene: TRBV29-1; D gene: TRBD1; clone size: many; J gene: TRBJ2-7; CDR3 DNA: TGCAGCGTTGGGGGACAGATCTACGAGCAGTACTTC; CDR3 protein: CSVGGQIYEQYF
CDR3 length: 13; V gene: TRBV29-1; D gene: NA; clone size: few; J gene: TRBJ1-2; CDR3 DNA: TGCAGCGTTTCTACTGTCGACCTGGGGAGCTACACCTTC; CDR3 protein: CSVSTVDLGSYTF
CDR3 length: 17; V gene: TRBV6-1; D gene: TRBD2; clone size: NA; J gene: TRBJ2-1; CDR3 DNA: TGTGCCAGCAGTGAGCTAGCGGGAGGGCAAAACAACAATGAGCAGTTCTTC; CDR3 protein: CASSELAGGQNNNEQFF
CDR3 length: 16; V gene: TRBV7-2; D gene: TRBD1; clone size: many; J gene: TRBJ1-2; CDR3 DNA: TGTGCCAGCAGCGCAAGACAGGGGAGCGTTTTCTATGGCTACACCTTC; CDR3 protein: CASSARQGSVFYGYTF
CDR3 length: 15; V gene: TRBV5-1; D gene: TRBD1; clone size: many; J gene: TRBJ2-1; CDR3 DNA: TGCGCCAGCAGCTTGGGGACAGGGGGCGTGAATGAGCAGTTCTTC; CDR3 protein: CASSLGTGGVNEQFF
CDR3 length: 14; V gene: TRBV18; D gene: NA; clone size: NA; J gene: TRBJ2-7; CDR3 DNA: TGTGCCAGCTCACCACCGGACTTCGGATACGAGCAGTACTTC; CDR3 protein: CASSPPDFGYEQYF
CDR3 length: 15; V gene: TRBV12-3/TRBV12-4; D gene: NA; clone size: many; J gene: TRBJ2-2; CDR3 DNA: TGTGCCAGCAGTCCCTGGACAGAATTAACCGGGGAGCTGTTTTTT; CDR3 protein: CASSPWTELTGELFF
CDR3 length: 15; V gene: TRBV6-1; D gene: NA; clone size: many; J gene: TRBJ1-2; CDR3 DNA: TGTGCCAGCAGTGAAGAACAATTCCTTAACTATGGCTACACCTTC; CDR3 protein: CASSEEQFLNYGYTF